This TCR beta chain was recorded in a study of spatial heterogeneity in lung cancer. The V end was cut by 0 bases, the J end by 4 bases, with 9 bases between. Germline loops: CDR1 SGHVS, CDR2 FNYEAQ. CDR3 length: 15 amino acids. This clonotype is classed as medium-sized. Time point noted: sample taken at primary tumor resection. TCRdb passed the 5' RACE reads through MiXCR, listing each CDR3 protein once. This sample has several thousand distinct CDR3 sequences, with 5.1% found just once. The rearrangement uses TRBV7-6 and TRBJ1-4; possibly TRBD1 for D (5 bases). The TCR comes from a female donor with early-stage non-small cell lung cancer. Material: normal lung tissue next to the tumor, obtained at surgery. For the CDR3, the DNA is TGTGCCAGCAGCTTAGCGAGTGGGGGTAATGAAAAACTGTTTTTT. This translates into CASSLASGGNEKLFF.